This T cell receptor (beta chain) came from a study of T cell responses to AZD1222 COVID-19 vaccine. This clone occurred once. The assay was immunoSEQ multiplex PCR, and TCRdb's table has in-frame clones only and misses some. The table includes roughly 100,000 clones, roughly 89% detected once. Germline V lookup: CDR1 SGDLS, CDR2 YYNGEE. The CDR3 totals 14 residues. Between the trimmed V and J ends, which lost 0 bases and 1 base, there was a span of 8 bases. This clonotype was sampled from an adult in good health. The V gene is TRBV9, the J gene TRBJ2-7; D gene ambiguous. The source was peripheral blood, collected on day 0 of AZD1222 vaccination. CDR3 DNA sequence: TGTGCCAGCAGCGTAGATATGGGGTCCTACGAGCAGTACTTC. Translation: CASSVDMGSYEQYF.